One and the same sample provided the 27 T cell receptor beta chains below, sequenced in a study of identical twins. TCRdb fed the 5' RACE reads into MiXCR, producing one record per CDR3 protein. The repertoire includes 200,000 to 250,000 distinct CDR3 sequences, 7.5% of them detected once, and less than 2% sits in the top ten. Separately, the same data were catalogued under a study of yellow fever vaccine responses in identical twins.

The sequenced sample consisted of memory (CD45RO+) T cells sorted from blood. The receptor set was obtained from a woman aged 18 to 35 in good health.

In this sample, this clonotype turned up many times. This rearrangement joins TRBV7-3 to TRBJ2-5; 11 nucleotides line up with TRBD2. J lost 4 bases, V lost 5 bases, and 6 bases had no gene match. This CDR3 contains 15 residues. The germline gives CDR1 SGHTA, CDR2 FQGTGA. The CDR3 DNA reads as TGTGCCAGCAGCCCCCTAGCGGGGGGCATAGAGACCCAGTACTTC. Translating gives CASSPLAGGIETQYF.

Ten or more counts support this clonotype. The V and J genes are TRBV7-2 and TRBJ1-2; D is uncertain. The germline V gene encodes CDR1 SGHTA and CDR2 FQGNSA. The length of the CDR3 is 14 residues. Trimming left V 0 bases short and J 4 bases short, with 9 bases between. CDR3 in amino acids: CASSLAAMGYGYTF. The DNA for the CDR3 is TGTGCCAGCAGCTTAGCGGCGATGGGCTATGGCTACACCTTC.

This clonotype occurred many times. The rearrangement links TRBV6-5 to TRBJ1-1; 8 bases agree with TRBD1. The CDR3 is 17 amino acids. The V gene's germline CDR1 is MNHEY and CDR2 SVGAGI. J was trimmed by 4 bases and V by 2 bases; bases with no gene match: 12. In DNA form, the CDR3 reads TGTGCCAGCAGTTACAGACAGGGGAGGGTGGTATCCACTGAAGCTTTCTTT. It is translated as CASSYRQGRVVSTEAFF.

The rearrangement links TRBV3-1 to TRBJ2-5; 8 bases fit TRBD2. V lost 1 base and J lost 5; bases outside the gene matches: 12. Germline V gives CDR1 LGHDT, CDR2 YNNKEL (reference sequence). This CDR3 has 17 amino acids. CDR3 loop: CASSQAPGGGFRETQYF. Here the CDR3 DNA reads TGTGCCAGCAGCCAAGCTCCGGGCGGGGGGTTTAGGGAGACCCAGTACTTC.

This clonotype was counted at least ten times. The chain employs TRBV28 and TRBJ2-7; the match to TRBD1 covers 9 bases. V lost 6 bases, J lost 7 bases, and 13 bases stayed unmatched. Germline CDR1 and CDR2: MDHEN and SYDVKM. The CDR3 totals 15 residues. CDR3 sequence reads: CASSITGTGWREQYF. In DNA, the CDR3 is TGTGCCAGCAGCATCACCGGGACAGGGTGGCGGGAGCAGTACTTC.

This clonotype was detected a few times. In nucleotides, the CDR3 is TGTGCCAGCTCCGGAGGGGCTAGCGGGTTATACAATGAGCAGTTCTTC. It specifies CASSGGASGLYNEQFF. J is TRBJ2-1 and V is TRBV7-2; TRBD2 aligns across 8 bases. The CDR3 runs to 16 residues. After removal of 8 bases from V and 4 bases from J, the junction contained 13 bases not matched to a gene. Looked up from germline, CDR1 is SGHTA and CDR2 is FQGNSA.

The chain uses TRBV5-1 and TRBJ2-2, with D possibly being TRBD2 (7 bases). Germline V gives CDR1 SGHRS, CDR2 YFSETQ. V lost 3 bases and J lost 7, with 13 bases in between. This CDR3 is 14 amino acids long. The CDR3 spells CASSSGGLCGELFF. The CDR3, as DNA: TGCGCCAGCAGCTCCGGGGGGCTCTGCGGGGAGCTGTTTTTT.

CDR3 nucleotide sequence: TGCGCCAGCAGCCCCGGGACAGACCGATTGGGCGAGCAGTACTTC. Its translation: CASSPGTDRLGEQYF. The rearrangement joins TRBV5-1 to TRBJ2-7; 7 bases are shared with TRBD1. Germline loops: CDR1 SGHRS, CDR2 YFSETQ. With V trimmed by 4 bases and J by 6 bases, 13 bases remained unmatched. The CDR3 consists of 15 residues. Full variable domain (outside the CDR3, taken from reference TRBV5-1 and TRBJ2-7): KAGVTQTPRYLIKTRGQQVTLSCSPISGHRSVSWYQQTPGQGLQFLFEYFSETQRNKGNFPGRFSGRQFSNSRSEMNVSTLELGDSALYLCASSPGTDRLGEQYFGPGTRLTVT.

This clonotype came up many times. The chain employs TRBV12-3 or TRBV12-4 and TRBJ2-3; unclear D gene. Trimming shortened V by 4 bases and J by 0 bases, and 14 bases separated the two germline ends. This CDR3 is 16 amino acids long. DNA for the CDR3: TGTGCCAGCAGTTCCTCGGGCGCTTCCAGCACAGATACGCAGTATTTT. Amino acids: CASSSSGASSTDTQYF.

The chain is built from TRBV7-2 and TRBJ2-5, with D perhaps TRBD1 (5 bases). This CDR3 is 14 amino acids long. Trimming took off 4 bases at V and 5 bases at J, with 14 bases between the two ends. The germline V gene has CDR1 SGHTA and CDR2 FQGNSA. CDR3 sequence reads: CASSSPGRTETQYF. In nucleotides, the CDR3 is TGTGCCAGCAGCTCCCCAGGGCGCACGGAGACCCAGTACTTC.

This clonotype was found many times. The CDR3 is CASTAANGGYEQYF. DNA of the CDR3: TGTGCCAGCACCGCGGCAAACGGGGGCTACGAGCAGTACTTC. The V and J genes are TRBV6-1 and TRBJ2-7, with a weak D call TRBD2 (6 bases). Germline V gene sequence: CDR1 MNHNS, CDR2 SASEGT. Trimming cost V 7 bases and J 3 bases, with 16 bases left between them. This CDR3 comprises 14 residues.

V usage is TRBV10-3 and J usage is TRBJ1-1; TRBD1 matches at 7 bases. Germline V gives CDR1 ENHRY, CDR2 SYGVKD. The CDR3 totals 16 residues. V lost 4 bases to trimming and J lost 3 bases; unmatched junction nucleotides: 11. CDR3 DNA sequence: TGTGCCATCAGTGTTGGAGAGGGGGCGCGCTACACTGAAGCTTTCTTT. Protein product: CAISVGEGARYTEAFF.

This chain connects TRBV2 to TRBJ2-1, with TRBD2 identical over 8 bases. V lost 2 bases and J lost 1; bases outside the gene matches: 4. The CDR3 totals 16 residues. CDR1 is SNHLY and CDR2 is FYNNEI in the germline V gene. The CDR3 is CASSEYGGGSYNEQFF. The CDR3 DNA sequence: TGTGCCAGCAGTGAATACGGCGGGGGGTCCTACAATGAGCAGTTCTTC.

The genes are TRBV6-2 or TRBV6-3 and TRBJ2-3, with 9 bases identical to TRBD2. This CDR3 is built from 14 residues. Germline V gene lookup returns CDR1 MNHEY and CDR2 SVGEGT. Trimming cost V 10 bases and J 2 bases; bases outside gene matches: 7. The CDR3 nucleotides read TGTGCCATCCGGACTAGCGCTCACACAGATACGCAGTATTTT. Its protein product is CAIRTSAHTDTQYF.

This chain uses TRBV5-1 with TRBJ2-4, with D unclear. Looked up from germline, CDR1 is SGHRS and CDR2 is YFSETQ. CDR3 length: 14 residues. Trimming removed 4 bases at V and 9 bases at J, with 17 bases between. CDR3: CASSPIQVGGIQYF. CDR3 nucleotide sequence: TGCGCCAGCAGCCCGATTCAAGTAGGCGGCATTCAGTACTTC. The variable domain in full, completed from reference TRBV5-1 and TRBJ2-4, reads KAGVTQTPRYLIKTRGQQVTLSCSPISGHRSVSWYQQTPGQGLQFLFEYFSETQRNKGNFPGRFSGRQFSNSRSEMNVSTLELGDSALYLCASSPIQVGGIQYFGAGTRLSVL.

This clonotype came up many times. The chain links TRBV6-4 to TRBJ2-1; D is possibly TRBD2 (6 bases). The CDR3 has 14 amino acids. Germline loops: CDR1 MRHNA, CDR2 SNTAGT. V was clipped by 3 bases and J by 5 bases, with 11 bases between them. This CDR3 reads CASSEGLENNEQFF. The CDR3 nucleotides are TGTGCCAGCAGTGAGGGACTGGAAAACAATGAGCAGTTCTTC.

There are a few counts of this clonotype. This chain joins TRBV7-6 and TRBJ2-5; D gene ambiguous. Trimming cost V 5 bases and J 1 base, with 5 bases left between them. Germline-derived CDR1 and CDR2 are SGHVS and FNYEAQ. The CDR3 runs 12 residues. The CDR3: CASSAPQETQYF. CDR3 nucleotides: TGTGCCAGCAGCGCTCCCCAAGAGACCCAGTACTTC.

V gene TRBV28 combines with J gene TRBJ2-5; 8 bases align to TRBD1. Trimming cost V 5 bases and J 6 bases; bases outside gene matches: 8. This CDR3 spans 14 amino acids. Germline assignment: CDR1 MDHEN and CDR2 SYDVKM. The CDR3 is CASSPTGGWKTQYF. The CDR3 DNA is TGTGCCAGCAGTCCTACAGGGGGGTGGAAGACCCAGTACTTC.

This clonotype was seen ten or more times. CDR3 bases: TGCAGCGCCTTAGGTACGGATGGCCTCCTAAAAGCTTTCTTT. Residues: CSALGTDGLLKAFF. The chain couples TRBV29-1 to TRBJ1-1, with unresolved D. V was clipped by 7 bases and J by 9 bases, with 24 bases between them. Germline V CDR1 and CDR2: SQVTM, ANQGSEA. The CDR3 is made up of 14 amino acids.

This clonotype was recorded at least ten times. The chain joins TRBV29-1 to TRBJ1-3; D is possibly TRBD1 (5 bases). The CDR3 contains 15 residues. CDR1 is SQVTM, CDR2 ANQGSEA, per germline. V lost 4 bases to trimming and J lost 2 bases, with 15 bases between them. The CDR3 sequence: CSVGLTEGTGNTIYF. The CDR3 DNA sequence: TGCAGCGTTGGCCTGACGGAGGGGACTGGAAACACCATATATTTT. The entire variable domain, with the rest obtained from reference TRBV29-1 and TRBJ1-3, is as follows: SAVISQKPSRDICQRGTSLTIQCQVDSQVTMMFWYRQQPGQSLTLIATANQGSEATYESGFVIDKFPISRPNLTFSTLTVSNMSPEDSSIYLCSVGLTEGTGNTIYFGEGSWLTVV.

V is TRBV6-1 and J is TRBJ2-1; no clear D gene. This CDR3 comprises 12 residues. With 1 base removed from V and 7 bases from J, the gap between germline ends came to 5 bases. CDR1 is MNHNS, CDR2 SASEGT, per germline. CDR3 nucleotide sequence: TGTGCCAGCAGTGAAGAAGGGAATGAGCAGTTCTTC. Its protein product is CASSEEGNEQFF.

This clonotype was found many times. This rearrangement joins TRBV12-3 or TRBV12-4 to TRBJ2-2; D may be TRBD2 (7 bases). The CDR3 totals 14 residues. The ends were cut back, 8 bases at V and 6 bases at J, with 16 bases in the middle. The CDR3 here is CASRRGPGAGELFF. Written as DNA, the CDR3 is TGTGCCAGCCGGCGGGGGCCAGGCGCCGGGGAGCTGTTTTTT.

A single count supports this clonotype. A much larger clone differs from this one at a single base, so this may be a read error. The chain recombines TRBV5-6 with TRBJ2-7; D uncertain. This CDR3 contains 12 residues. Germline V lookup: CDR1 SGHDT, CDR2 YYEEEE. CDR3 region: CASSLTEYEKYF. The CDR3 nucleotides are TGTGCCAGCAGCTTGACGGAGTACGAGAAGTACTTC.

At least ten counts were recorded for this clonotype. The chain is built from TRBV29-1 and TRBJ2-2; D is perhaps TRBD1 (5 bases). Trimming took 6 bases from V and 2 from J, leaving 10 bases between them. The CDR3 sequence is 13 residues long. Germline V gives CDR1 SQVTM, CDR2 ANQGSEA. The CDR3 DNA reads TGCAGCGTGGACGACAGAAACACCGGGGAGCTGTTTTTT. The encoded protein is CSVDDRNTGELFF.

There are many counts of this clonotype. The chain couples TRBV2 to TRBJ2-2; a weak D match, TRBD2 (5 bases). The length of the CDR3 is 15 residues. V lost 7 bases, J lost 6 bases, and 18 bases lay in between. Germline values: CDR1 SNHLY, CDR2 FYNNEI. This CDR3 reads CASTRNLGSAGELFF. CDR3 sequence (DNA): TGTGCCAGCACGAGAAACTTGGGTAGCGCCGGGGAGCTGTTTTTT.

This clonotype was counted many times. V usage is TRBV29-1 and J usage is TRBJ2-1, with 12 bases aligning to TRBD2. This CDR3 has 14 amino acids. Looked up from germline, CDR1 is SQVTM and CDR2 is ANQGSEA. Trimming took 3 bases from V and 4 from J; bases not matched to a gene: 1. As DNA, the CDR3 is TGCAGCGTTGATGGGACTAGCGGGTACAATGAGCAGTTCTTC. Translated: CSVDGTSGYNEQFF.

Many counts were recorded for this clonotype. The gene calls are TRBV7-2 and TRBJ1-1; the D gene is possibly TRBD1 (6 bases). V shed 2 bases and J shed 3 bases, with 10 bases lying between them. Germline V gene sequence: CDR1 SGHTA, CDR2 FQGNSA. This CDR3 spans 14 amino acids. The CDR3 sequence is CASSLTGRYTEAFF. The CDR3 coding sequence is TGTGCCAGCAGCTTAACAGGGAGGTACACTGAAGCTTTCTTT.